This T cell receptor (beta chain) was sequenced during a study of shared clonotypes between healthy human individuals. Measured with immunoSEQ multiplex PCR; TCRdb has only the in-frame clones, and not every one. The sample has under 1,100,000 clones; more than 65% are singletons. This clone was observed a handful of times. The donors, all of them Caucasian adults, lived in Nashville, Tennessee. CD45RA-negative memory and CD45RA+ naive subsets were split from the CD4+ cells. The CDR3 totals 15 residues. J gave up 2 bases and V 5 bases, and 8 bases lay outside the gene matches. Per germline, CDR1 LNHDA and CDR2 SQIVND (reference sequence).

The chain combines TRBV19 with TRBJ2-7; TRBD1 matches 8 bases. The sequencing input was memory CD4+ T cells sorted from blood. The subset is: CD45RA-negative fraction. The TCR comes from a young man in good health. In nucleotides, the CDR3 is TGTGCCAGTAGTTACCAAGGACAGGGAACCTACGAGCAGTACTTC. As protein: CASSYQGQGTYEQYF.